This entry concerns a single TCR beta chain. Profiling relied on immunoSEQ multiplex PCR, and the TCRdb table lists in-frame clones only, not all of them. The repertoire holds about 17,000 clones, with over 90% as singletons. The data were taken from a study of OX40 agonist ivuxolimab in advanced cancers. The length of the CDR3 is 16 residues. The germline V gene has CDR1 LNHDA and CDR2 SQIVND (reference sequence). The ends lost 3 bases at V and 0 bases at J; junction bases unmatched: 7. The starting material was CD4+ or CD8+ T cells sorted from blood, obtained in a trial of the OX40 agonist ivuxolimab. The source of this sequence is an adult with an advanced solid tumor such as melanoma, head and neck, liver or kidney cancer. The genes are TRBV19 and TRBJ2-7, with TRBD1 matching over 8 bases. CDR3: CASSIAGGLYSYEQYF. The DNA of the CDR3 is TGTGCCAGTAGTATCGCAGGGGGCCTCTACTCCTACGAGCAGTACTTC.